This T cell receptor beta chain comes out of a study of T cells after yellow fever vaccination. Synthesis of TCR cDNA relied on 5'RACE template switching, which attached a universal primer site and UMIs. TCRdb re-analysed the 5' RACE reads in MiXCR, keeping a single row per CDR3 protein. The data show about 340,000 distinct CDR3 sequences, with about 9.5% seen just once and under 20% held by the top ten. The CDR3 consists of 14 residues. The V gene lost 1 base and the J gene lost 4 bases, with 8 bases spanning the gap. Per the germline V gene, CDR1 is MDHEN and CDR2 is SYDVKM. Findings and caveats of the study: Contamination of FACS-sorted repertoires by abundant clonotypes from the bulk population could occur. Most primary-vaccination clones reappeared after the booster (approximately 95% CD4, roughly 90% CD8).

This clonotype was counted a few times. Its specificity is unknown. The input for sequencing was PBMCs, taken on the day of the first yellow fever vaccination. V is TRBV28 and J is TRBJ2-1; D is unresolved. This TCR came from a man aged 18 to 35 who received the YFV17D yellow fever vaccine. The CDR3 DNA reads as TGTGCCAGCAGTTTATTGACGGAGTACAATGAGCAGTTCTTC. Protein sequence: CASSLLTEYNEQFF.